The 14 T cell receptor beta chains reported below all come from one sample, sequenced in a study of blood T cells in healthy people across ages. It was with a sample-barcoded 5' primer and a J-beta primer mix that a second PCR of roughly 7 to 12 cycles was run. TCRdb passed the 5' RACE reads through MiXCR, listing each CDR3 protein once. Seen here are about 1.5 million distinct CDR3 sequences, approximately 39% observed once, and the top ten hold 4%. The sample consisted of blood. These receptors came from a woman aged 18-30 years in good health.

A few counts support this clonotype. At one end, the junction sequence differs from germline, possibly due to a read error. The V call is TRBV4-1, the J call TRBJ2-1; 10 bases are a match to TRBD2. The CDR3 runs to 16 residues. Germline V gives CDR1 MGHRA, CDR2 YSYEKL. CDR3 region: CASSPSGGPSYNEKFF. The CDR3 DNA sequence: TGCGCCAGCAGCCCTAGCGGGGGACCCTCCTACAATGAGAAGTTCTTC.

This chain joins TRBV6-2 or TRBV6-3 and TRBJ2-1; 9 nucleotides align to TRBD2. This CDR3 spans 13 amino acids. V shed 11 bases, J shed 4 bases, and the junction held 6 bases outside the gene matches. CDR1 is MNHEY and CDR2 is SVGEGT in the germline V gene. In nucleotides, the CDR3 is TGTGCCGCCGCGGGACTAGCTTACAATGAGCAGTTCTTC. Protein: CAAAGLAYNEQFF.

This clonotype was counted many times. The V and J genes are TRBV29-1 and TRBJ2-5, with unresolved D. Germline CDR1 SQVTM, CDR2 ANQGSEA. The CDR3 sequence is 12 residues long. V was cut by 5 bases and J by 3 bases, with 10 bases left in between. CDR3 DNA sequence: TGCAGCGTTATGATTTCAGAAGAGACCCAGTACTTC. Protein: CSVMISEETQYF.

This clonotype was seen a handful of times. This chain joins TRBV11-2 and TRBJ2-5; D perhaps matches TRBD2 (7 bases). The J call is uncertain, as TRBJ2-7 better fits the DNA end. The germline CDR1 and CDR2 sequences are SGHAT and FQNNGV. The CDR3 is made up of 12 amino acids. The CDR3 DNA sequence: TGTGCCACCACGGGGGGCGCGGACGAGCAGTACTTC. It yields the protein CATTGGADEQYF.

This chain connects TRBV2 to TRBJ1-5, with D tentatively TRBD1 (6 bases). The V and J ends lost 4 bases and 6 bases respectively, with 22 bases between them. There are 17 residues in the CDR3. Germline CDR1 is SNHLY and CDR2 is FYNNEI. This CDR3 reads CASSGTGTLGLGQPQHF. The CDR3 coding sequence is TGTGCCAGCAGTGGTACTGGGACATTAGGGCTGGGTCAGCCCCAGCATTTT.

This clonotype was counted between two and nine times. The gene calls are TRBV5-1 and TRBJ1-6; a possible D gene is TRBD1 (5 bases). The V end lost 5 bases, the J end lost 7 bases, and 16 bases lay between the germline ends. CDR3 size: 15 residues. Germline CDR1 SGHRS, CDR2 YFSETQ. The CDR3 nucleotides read TGCGCCAGCAGTCCCGGTTGGGACCGGAATTCACCCCTCCACTTT. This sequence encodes CASSPGWDRNSPLHF.

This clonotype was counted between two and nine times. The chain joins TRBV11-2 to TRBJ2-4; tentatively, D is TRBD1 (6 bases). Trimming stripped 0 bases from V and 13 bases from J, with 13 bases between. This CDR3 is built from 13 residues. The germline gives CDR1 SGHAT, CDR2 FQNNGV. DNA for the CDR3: TGTGCCAGCAGCTTAGATTTGGGGGCCGAACAGTACTTC. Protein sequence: CASSLDLGAEQYF.

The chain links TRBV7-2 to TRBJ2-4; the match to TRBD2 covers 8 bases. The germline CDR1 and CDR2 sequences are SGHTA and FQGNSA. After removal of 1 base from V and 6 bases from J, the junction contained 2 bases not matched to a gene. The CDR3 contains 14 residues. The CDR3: CASSLVTSGNIQYF. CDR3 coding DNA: TGTGCCAGCAGCTTAGTAACTAGCGGAAACATTCAGTACTTC.

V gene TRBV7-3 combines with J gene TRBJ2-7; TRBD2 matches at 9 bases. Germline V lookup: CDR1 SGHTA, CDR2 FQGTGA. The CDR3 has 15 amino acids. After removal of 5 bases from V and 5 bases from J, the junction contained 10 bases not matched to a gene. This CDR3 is CASSLYSGSQDEQYF. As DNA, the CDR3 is TGTGCCAGCAGCCTCTATAGCGGGAGTCAGGACGAGCAGTACTTC.

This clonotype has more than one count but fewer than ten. This CDR3 reads CASSLRTVPYEQYF. CDR3 sequence (DNA): TGTGCCAGCAGCTTAAGGACAGTTCCTTACGAGCAGTACTTC. The chain employs TRBV13 and TRBJ2-7, with D possibly matching TRBD1 (6 bases). Trimming cost V 2 bases and J 4 bases, with 12 bases left between them. Germline V gene data show CDR1 as PRHDT and CDR2 as FYEKMQ (reference sequence). The CDR3 length is 14 residues.

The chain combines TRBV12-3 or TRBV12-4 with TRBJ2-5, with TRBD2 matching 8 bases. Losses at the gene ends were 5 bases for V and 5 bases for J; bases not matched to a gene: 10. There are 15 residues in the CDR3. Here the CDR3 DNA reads TGTGCCAGCAGTCCCCTCGGGGGGGCCGCGGAGACCCAGTACTTC. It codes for CASSPLGGAAETQYF.

The CDR3 region is CSARDGTSGHNEQFF. The CDR3 nucleotides are TGCAGTGCTAGAGATGGGACTAGCGGTCACAATGAGCAGTTCTTC. The rearrangement links TRBV20-1 to TRBJ2-1; 11 bases fit TRBD2. J was trimmed by 5 bases and V by 0 bases; bases with no gene match: 3. Germline CDR1 is DFQATT and CDR2 is SNEGSKA (reference sequence). The CDR3 covers 15 residues.

The CDR3 loop reads CASSQVWNRKNEQFF. CDR3 bases: TGTGCCAGCAGCCAAGTTTGGAATAGGAAGAATGAGCAGTTCTTC. The chain uses TRBV14 and TRBJ2-1, with no clear D. This CDR3 has 15 amino acids. V shed 1 base and J shed 7 bases, with 14 bases lying between them. The V gene's germline CDR1 is SGHDN and CDR2 FVKESK.

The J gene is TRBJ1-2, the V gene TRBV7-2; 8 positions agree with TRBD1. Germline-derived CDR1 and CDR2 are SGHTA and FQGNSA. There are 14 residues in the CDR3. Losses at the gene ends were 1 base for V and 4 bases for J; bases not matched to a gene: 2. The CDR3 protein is CASSLVQGVYGYTF. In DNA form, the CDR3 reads TGTGCCAGCAGCTTAGTACAGGGGGTCTATGGCTACACCTTC.